The entry that follows covers one T cell receptor (beta chain) sequence. There are a few counts of this clonotype. What antigen it recognizes has not been identified. No much larger clone is present one base from it, and per-base qualities are unavailable. The sample originates from a study of T-cell memory formation after mild COVID-19 (dated by TCRdb to the early 2020s). Background for the entire study: TCR sequence clusters from the two donors were largely donor specific. Two young, previously healthy adult volunteers made up the cohort, one male and one female. In a couple of donors, T-cell clones that expanded and contracted after mild COVID-19 were followed by sequencing TCRalpha and TCRbeta repertoires longitudinally. What the work shows at the level of the full study, not this receptor alone: The study included only a couple of mild cases, and larger cohorts that include severe cases with pre-infection samples were judged to be necessary. Some responding clones were detected in pre-infection memory, which suggested that pre-existing cross-reactive memory T cells had joined the SARS-CoV-2 response. The second-wave clones that peaked on day 37 were not confirmed to be SARS-CoV-2 specific. Contracting CD4+ clones were located mainly in the CM and EM memory subsets, whereas CD8+ clones were found to be enriched in EMRA. Clones that contracted from day 15 to 85 showed balanced CD4/CD8 phenotypes, whereas a second wave of clones that expanded from day 15 to 37 leaned towards CD4+.

PBMCs were isolated by Ficoll-Paque density gradient centrifugation. From a lookup of the germline V gene, CDR1 and CDR2 are SGHRS and YFSETQ. Counted from cysteine to phenylalanine, this CDR3 has 15 amino acids. Only CDR3 DNA is held: 45 bases, read in frame from base 1. V sheds 2 bases and J sheds 8 bases, leaving 14 bases between their ends. TCRdb records Illumina NovaSeq 6000 as the sequencer. TCRalpha and TCRbeta cDNA libraries were constructed by 5'RACE with constant-segment primers, with sample barcodes and unique molecular identifiers being introduced. RNA was extracted from every sample with Trizol reagent. Library amplification was performed in two PCR steps, and a second sample barcode and Illumina TruSeq adapters were introduced in the second step. Libraries were sequenced on an Illumina NovaSeq with 2 x 150 bp paired-end reads. Processing in the source paper ran as follows. With migec v1.2.7, reads were demultiplexed and then collapsed into UMI-guided consensus sequences. Using mixcr v2.1.11, UMI consensuses were aligned to TRA and TRB V and J templates and then assembled into clonotypes. Clonotypes were classified as expanded or contracted when called significant by both edgeR and NoisET, with noise models trained on biological replicates. For edgeR calls, the cutoffs were a false discovery rate-adjusted p below 0.01 and a log2 fold-change threshold of 1. PCA with hierarchical clustering of max-normalized trajectories of the 1000 most abundant clonotypes was used as exploratory dynamics analysis. Each responding clone was given a CD4 or CD8 phenotype based on the CD4+ and CD8+ repertoires, which had been sequenced separately. TCRdb reprocessed the public reads (quality trimming at Q25 with fastp, clone calling with MiXCR) and kept in-frame beta chains. Each CDR3 protein gets just one entry, which takes the most common genes and DNA from the rows behind it. The V and J calls come from TCRdb's annotation, not from the publication. This sample has roughly 280,000 distinct CDR3 sequences in its table, and over 7% of those were observed once. Less than 25% of the sample is held by the ten biggest clonotypes.

This sequence uses TRBV5-1 and TRBJ1-6, with an unclear D gene assignment. The sequence was obtained from a man between 18 and 29 years old who had mild COVID-19 (a few samples of this study predate the infection). The sample titles of this study are shuffled in the database, so cell type and time point are left out; the donor was told from shared clones. Material: PBMCs or a T cell subset sorted from them (not recorded which). CDR3 region: CASSFVAGTDSPLHF. In nucleotides, the sequence is TGCGCCAGCAGCTTTGTGGCGGGTACGGATTCACCCCTCCACTTT.